These T cell receptor beta chains were read from a single sample in a study of blood T cell repertoires in COVID-19. Measured with immunoSEQ multiplex PCR; TCRdb has only the in-frame clones, and not every one. The table includes about 140,000 clones, around nine tenths detected once. Sequenced material: peripheral blood. Every receptor here comes from a man aged 60 to 75 with active or convalescent COVID-19. Both conserved end residues are part of each CDR3. The D gene is left open where the match is weak. The size entry is marked missing in some rows and otherwise reads once, few, many or a size class.

V: TRBV5-4; size: .; J: TRBJ2-5; D: TRBD1; CDR3: CASSFTGAQETQYF; DNA: TGTGCCAGCAGCTTTACAGGGGCACAAGAGACCCAGTACTTC
V: TRBV4-1; size: .; J: TRBJ1-2; D: .; CDR3: CASSRGEGKTNYGYTF; DNA: TGCGCCAGCAGCCGAGGTGAGGGCAAAACTAACTATGGCTACACCTTC
V: TRBV7-8; size: .; J: TRBJ1-5; D: TRBD1; CDR3: CASSLGQVNQPQHF; DNA: TGTGCCAGCAGCTTGGGACAGGTGAATCAGCCCCAGCATTTT
V: TRBV4-2; size: .; J: TRBJ2-6; D: .; CDR3: CASSPRSGGEAGANVLTF; DNA: TGTGCCAGCAGCCCTCGGTCGGGGGGCGAGGCCGGGGCCAACGTCCTGACTTTC
V: TRBV27; size: .; J: TRBJ2-1; D: TRBD2; CDR3: CASSLSAGGLHNEQFF; DNA: TGTGCCAGCAGTTTGTCAGCGGGAGGATTACATAATGAGCAGTTCTTC
V: TRBV5-4; size: .; J: TRBJ2-2; D: TRBD2; CDR3: CASSLLAGVNTGELFF; DNA: TGTGCCAGCAGCTTGCTAGCGGGAGTCAACACCGGGGAGCTGTTTTTT
V: TRBV15; size: .; J: TRBJ1-5; D: .; CDR3: CATRGQGLGPQHF; DNA: TGTGCCACCAGGGGGCAGGGGCTAGGGCCCCAGCATTTT
V: TRBV7-3; size: .; J: TRBJ2-3; D: .; CDR3: CASSVGGGGVTDTQYF; DNA: TGTGCCAGCAGCGTCGGCGGAGGCGGGGTCACAGATACGCAGTATTTT
V: TRBV20-1; size: .; J: TRBJ2-7; D: TRBD2; CDR3: CSASPQSPLAREQYF; DNA: TGCAGTGCTAGTCCTCAGTCTCCACTAGCGCGGGAGCAGTACTTC
V: TRBV18; size: .; J: TRBJ2-6; D: .; CDR3: CASSPPRSTANVLTF; DNA: TGTGCCAGCTCACCTCCCAGATCCACGGCCAACGTCCTGACTTTC
V: TRBV7-9; size: .; J: TRBJ2-2; D: .; CDR3: CASSLGGWTVGTGELFF; DNA: TGTGCCAGCAGCTTAGGGGGGTGGACAGTTGGCACCGGGGAGCTGTTTTTT
V: TRBV10-1; size: few; J: TRBJ2-3; D: TRBD2; CDR3: CASRRTRTDTQYF; DNA: TGCGCCAGCAGAAGGACTAGAACAGATACGCAGTATTTT
V: TRBV11-3; size: .; J: TRBJ2-7; D: .; CDR3: CASSPENERASSYEQYF; DNA: TGTGCCAGCAGCCCGGAGAATGAGCGTGCAAGCTCCTACGAGCAGTACTTC
V: TRBV4-2; size: .; J: TRBJ1-4; D: .; CDR3: CASSQDEVPRRLFF; DNA: TGTGCCAGCAGCCAAGATGAGGTGCCTAGGAGACTGTTTTTT
V: TRBV20-1; size: .; J: TRBJ2-7; D: .; CDR3: CSALQGNEQYF; DNA: TGCAGTGCTCTTCAGGGAAACGAGCAGTACTTC
V: TRBV28; size: once; J: TRBJ1-3; D: .; CDR3: CASSFVSGNTIYF; DNA: TGTGCCAGCAGTTTCGTGTCTGGAAACACCATATATTTT
V: TRBV20-1; size: .; J: TRBJ1-2; D: .; CDR3: CSASPNPGGYTF; DNA: TGCAGTGCTAGTCCCAACCCCGGTGGCTACACCTTC
V: TRBV3-1/TRBV3-2; size: few; J: TRBJ1-4; D: TRBD1; CDR3: CASSIRDRREKLFF; DNA: TGTGCCAGCAGCATCCGGGACAGGCGGGAAAAACTGTTTTTT
V: TRBV6-1; size: .; J: TRBJ2-1; D: TRBD2; CDR3: CASSELVAGYNEQFF; DNA: TGTGCCAGCAGTGAACTAGTAGCGGGGTACAATGAGCAGTTCTTC
V: TRBV19; size: .; J: TRBJ1-2; D: TRBD1; CDR3: CASSVGQRRGYTF; DNA: TGTGCCAGTAGTGTGGGACAGCGCCGCGGCTACACCTTC
V: TRBV15; size: .; J: TRBJ1-2; D: TRBD1; CDR3: CATSRDEDRSGYTF; DNA: TGTGCCACCAGCAGAGATGAGGACAGGAGTGGCTACACCTTC
V: TRBV24-1; size: .; J: TRBJ2-1; D: .; CDR3: CATSVDDFGGNEQFF; DNA: TGTGCCACCAGTGTCGACGATTTCGGGGGCAATGAGCAGTTCTTC
V: TRBV28; size: .; J: TRBJ1-6; D: .; CDR3: CASSLRSPLHF; DNA: TGTGCCAGCAGTTTACGGTCACCCCTCCACTTT
V: TRBV6-5; size: .; J: TRBJ1-2; D: TRBD1; CDR3: CASSYRDRGGYGYTF; DNA: TGTGCCAGCAGTTACCGGGACAGGGGGGGCTATGGCTACACCTTC
V: TRBV6-1; size: .; J: TRBJ2-5; D: .; CDR3: CASSEIRGETQYF; DNA: TGTGCCAGCAGTGAAATCAGGGGAGAGACCCAGTACTTC
V: TRBV12-5; size: .; J: TRBJ2-2; D: TRBD2; CDR3: CASAGEGTGELFF; DNA: TGTGCTAGTGCGGGGGAGGGCACCGGGGAGCTGTTTTTT
V: TRBV19; size: .; J: TRBJ2-5; D: TRBD2; CDR3: CASSMGLAGLETQYF; DNA: TGTGCCAGTAGTATGGGACTAGCGGGATTGGAGACCCAGTACTTC
V: TRBV5-6; size: few; J: TRBJ1-5; D: TRBD1; CDR3: CASSGQGLRQPQHF; DNA: TGTGCCAGCAGCGGACAGGGTCTAAGGCAGCCCCAGCATTTT
V: TRBV28; size: .; J: TRBJ2-1; D: .; CDR3: CASRRYGARNEQFF; DNA: TGTGCCAGCAGGCGATATGGGGCCAGGAATGAGCAGTTCTTC
V: TRBV10-1; size: .; J: TRBJ1-5; D: .; CDR3: CASSSQQGQGNSNQPQHF; DNA: TGCGCCAGCAGTTCTCAGCAAGGCCAGGGGAATAGCAATCAGCCCCAGCATTTT
V: TRBV19; size: .; J: TRBJ2-4; D: TRBD2; CDR3: CASSIGVQTGGNIQYF; DNA: TGTGCCAGTAGTATAGGGGTCCAAACGGGGGGGAACATTCAGTACTTC
V: TRBV30; size: .; J: TRBJ1-2; D: .; CDR3: CACNTRGKSGYTF; DNA: TGTGCCTGTAACACGAGGGGGAAGTCGGGCTACACCTTC
V: TRBV6-5; size: few; J: TRBJ1-5; D: TRBD1; CDR3: CASSSTGSSNQPQHF; DNA: TGTGCCAGCAGTTCGACAGGGTCCAGCAATCAGCCCCAGCATTTT
V: TRBV19; size: .; J: TRBJ1-4; D: TRBD1; CDR3: CASSRVGQSNEKLFF; DNA: TGTGCCAGTAGTAGAGTGGGACAGTCTAATGAAAAACTGTTTTTT
V: TRBV5-1; size: .; J: TRBJ2-1; D: TRBD2; CDR3: CASSLDLAGGPDEQFF; DNA: TGCGCCAGCAGCTTGGATCTAGCGGGAGGGCCTGATGAGCAGTTCTTC
V: TRBV6-1; size: .; J: TRBJ2-7; D: TRBD2; CDR3: CASSEAGLRWYEQYF; DNA: TGTGCCAGCAGTGAAGCGGGACTAAGATGGTACGAGCAGTACTTC
V: TRBV6-2/TRBV6-3; size: .; J: TRBJ1-4; D: .; CDR3: CASSRADATNEKLFF; DNA: TGTGCCAGCAGTCGTGCAGATGCAACTAATGAAAAACTGTTTTTT
V: TRBV6-5; size: .; J: TRBJ1-4; D: TRBD1; CDR3: CASSRGQINEKLFF; DNA: TGTGCCAGCAGCCGGGGACAGATTAATGAAAAACTGTTTTTT
V: TRBV5-1; size: few; J: TRBJ2-7; D: TRBD1; CDR3: CASSHSRDRWYF; DNA: TGCGCCAGCAGCCATTCCCGGGACAGGTGGTACTTC
V: TRBV9; size: once; J: TRBJ2-3; D: .; CDR3: CASSALGAASTDTQYF; DNA: TGTGCCAGCAGCGCGTTAGGGGCGGCTAGCACAGATACGCAGTATTTT
V: TRBV28; size: .; J: TRBJ2-5; D: TRBD2; CDR3: CASSTQQLAGRQETQYF; DNA: TGTGCCAGCAGTACTCAACAGTTAGCGGGACGCCAAGAGACCCAGTACTTC
V: TRBV7-8; size: .; J: TRBJ2-2; D: .; CDR3: CASTTVVAAPNTGELFF; DNA: TGTGCCAGCACCACGGTGGTAGCGGCCCCGAACACCGGGGAGCTGTTTTTT
V: TRBV5-5; size: .; J: TRBJ2-1; D: TRBD1; CDR3: CASSLGTGSYNEQFF; DNA: TGTGCCAGCAGCTTGGGGACAGGGTCATACAATGAGCAGTTCTTC
V: TRBV4-1; size: .; J: TRBJ1-2; D: .; CDR3: CASSQGTGDPRGYTF; DNA: TGCGCCAGCAGCCAAGGCACAGGAGACCCTCGCGGCTACACCTTC
V: TRBV4-2; size: once; J: TRBJ1-2; D: .; CDR3: CASSQAGNYGYTF; DNA: TGTGCCAGCAGCCAAGCGGGGAACTATGGCTACACCTTC
V: TRBV24-1; size: .; J: TRBJ2-7; D: TRBD1; CDR3: CATSDPDRAPYEQYF; DNA: TGTGCCACCAGTGACCCGGACAGGGCACCCTACGAGCAGTACTTC
V: TRBV7-6; size: .; J: TRBJ2-2; D: .; CDR3: CASSLVSGELFF; DNA: TGTGCCAGCAGCCTTGTGTCCGGGGAGCTGTTTTTT
V: TRBV6-2/TRBV6-3; size: .; J: TRBJ2-3; D: TRBD2; CDR3: CASSPGTSGSWADTQYF; DNA: TGTGCCAGCAGCCCCGGGACTAGCGGGAGCTGGGCAGATACGCAGTATTTT
V: TRBV5-4; size: .; J: TRBJ1-1; D: .; CDR3: CASSLIGVTEAFF; DNA: TGTGCCAGCAGCTTGATTGGAGTCACTGAAGCTTTCTTT
V: TRBV5-1; size: .; J: TRBJ1-3; D: .; CDR3: CASSLGSSGNTIYF; DNA: TGCGCCAGCAGCTTGGGTAGCTCTGGAAACACCATATATTTT
V: TRBV19; size: .; J: TRBJ2-7; D: TRBD1; CDR3: CASSQDRERQYF; DNA: TGTGCCAGTAGTCAAGACAGGGAGAGGCAGTACTTC
V: TRBV7-8; size: .; J: TRBJ2-4; D: TRBD2; CDR3: CASSPSGREGLLAKNIQYF; DNA: TGTGCCAGCAGCCCCAGTGGGCGGGAGGGCCTTCTAGCCAAAAACATTCAGTACTTC
V: TRBV20-1; size: .; J: TRBJ2-1; D: TRBD2; CDR3: CSAGLVGEQFF; DNA: TGCAGTGCGGGACTAGTGGGTGAGCAGTTCTTC